This TCR beta chain appears in the sequencing data of a study of blood T cell repertoires in COVID-19. TCRdb's table, derived via immunoSEQ multiplex PCR, lists solely in-frame clones and lacks some. The sample consists of more than 250,000 clones, about 89% of them appearing once. Germline trimming cut 3 bases from V and 7 bases from J; bases unmatched to any gene: 11. From germline, CDR1 is GTSNPN and CDR2 SVGIG (reference sequence). The CDR3 extends over 15 amino acids. This TCR derives from a young man who had recovered from COVID-19. Sequencing was done on a sample of peripheral blood. The chain is built from TRBV30 and TRBJ2-2; the match to TRBD1 covers 7 bases. Here the CDR3 DNA reads TGTGCCTGGAGGGGAACAGTTCCAGGGGGCGGGGAGCTGTTTTTT. Encoded protein: CAWRGTVPGGGELFF.